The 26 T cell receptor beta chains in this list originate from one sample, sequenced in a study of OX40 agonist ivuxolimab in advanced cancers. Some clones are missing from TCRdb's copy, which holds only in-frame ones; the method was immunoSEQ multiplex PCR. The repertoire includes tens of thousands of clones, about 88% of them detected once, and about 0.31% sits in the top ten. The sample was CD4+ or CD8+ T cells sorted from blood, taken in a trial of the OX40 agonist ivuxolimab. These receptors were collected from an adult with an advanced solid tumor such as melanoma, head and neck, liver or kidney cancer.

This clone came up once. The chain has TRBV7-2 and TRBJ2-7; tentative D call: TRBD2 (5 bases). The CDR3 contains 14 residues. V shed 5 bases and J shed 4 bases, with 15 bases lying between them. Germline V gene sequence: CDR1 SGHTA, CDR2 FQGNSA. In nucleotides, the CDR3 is TGTGCCAGCAGCCCAACTAGGACTGCTTACGAGCAGTACTTC. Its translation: CASSPTRTAYEQYF.

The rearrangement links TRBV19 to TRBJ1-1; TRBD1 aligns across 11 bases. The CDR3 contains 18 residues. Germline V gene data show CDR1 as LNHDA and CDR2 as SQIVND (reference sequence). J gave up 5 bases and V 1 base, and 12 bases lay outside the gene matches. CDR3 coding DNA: TGTGCCAGTAGTATAGGTTCCGGACAGGGGGCGCGGAGGACTGAAGCTTTCTTT. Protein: CASSIGSGQGARRTEAFF. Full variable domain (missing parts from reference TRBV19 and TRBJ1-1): DGGITQSPKYLFRKEGQNVTLSCEQNLNHDAMYWYRQDPGQGLRLIYYSQIVNDFQKGDIAEGYSVSREKKESFPLTVTSAQKNPTAFYLCASSIGSGQGARRTEAFFGQGTRLTVV.

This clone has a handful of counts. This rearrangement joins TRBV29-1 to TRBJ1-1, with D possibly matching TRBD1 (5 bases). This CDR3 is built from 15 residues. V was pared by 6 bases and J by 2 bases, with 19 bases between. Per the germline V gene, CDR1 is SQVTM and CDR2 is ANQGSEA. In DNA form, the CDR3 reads TGCAGCGTCAGACCCTGGGGCAGCTCTAACACTGAAGCTTTCTTT. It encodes CSVRPWGSSNTEAFF.

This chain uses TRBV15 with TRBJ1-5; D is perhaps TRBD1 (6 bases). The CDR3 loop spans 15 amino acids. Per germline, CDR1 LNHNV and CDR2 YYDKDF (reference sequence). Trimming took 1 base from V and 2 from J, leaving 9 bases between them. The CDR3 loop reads CATSRAPGGNQPQHF. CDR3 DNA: TGTGCCACCAGCAGAGCCCCAGGGGGCAATCAGCCCCAGCATTTT.

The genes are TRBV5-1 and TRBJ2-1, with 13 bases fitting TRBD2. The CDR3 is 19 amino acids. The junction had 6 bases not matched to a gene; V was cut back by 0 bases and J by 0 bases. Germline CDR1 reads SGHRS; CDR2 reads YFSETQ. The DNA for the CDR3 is TGCGCCAGCAGCTTGGGGGGACTAGCGGGGTTAAGCTCCTACAATGAGCAGTTCTTC. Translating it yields CASSLGGLAGLSSYNEQFF.

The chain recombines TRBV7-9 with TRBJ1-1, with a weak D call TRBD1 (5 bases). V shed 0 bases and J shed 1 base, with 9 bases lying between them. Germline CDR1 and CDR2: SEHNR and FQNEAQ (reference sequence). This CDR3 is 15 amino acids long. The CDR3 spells CASSLAMGTNTEAFF. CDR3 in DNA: TGTGCCAGCAGCTTAGCGATGGGGACGAACACTGAAGCTTTCTTT.

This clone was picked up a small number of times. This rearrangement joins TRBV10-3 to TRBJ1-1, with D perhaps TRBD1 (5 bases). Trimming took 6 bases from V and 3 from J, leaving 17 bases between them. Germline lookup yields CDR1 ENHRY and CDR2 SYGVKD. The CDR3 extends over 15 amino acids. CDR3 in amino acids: CAIRGTAGWDTEAFF. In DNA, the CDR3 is TGTGCCATCAGAGGGACGGCCGGCTGGGACACTGAAGCTTTCTTT.

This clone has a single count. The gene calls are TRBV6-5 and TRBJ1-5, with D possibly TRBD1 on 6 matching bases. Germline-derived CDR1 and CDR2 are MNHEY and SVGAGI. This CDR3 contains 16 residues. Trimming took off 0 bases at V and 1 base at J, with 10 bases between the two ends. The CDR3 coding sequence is TGTGCCAGCAGTTACTCGGGGGCAGGAAGCAATCAGCCCCAGCATTTT. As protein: CASSYSGAGSNQPQHF.

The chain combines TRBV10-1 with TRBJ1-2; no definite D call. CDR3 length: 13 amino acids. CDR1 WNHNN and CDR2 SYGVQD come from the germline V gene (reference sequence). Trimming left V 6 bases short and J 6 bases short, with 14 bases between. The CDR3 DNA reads TGCGCCAGCAGCCCCGACACTCACCATGGCTACACCTTC. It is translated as CASSPDTHHGYTF.

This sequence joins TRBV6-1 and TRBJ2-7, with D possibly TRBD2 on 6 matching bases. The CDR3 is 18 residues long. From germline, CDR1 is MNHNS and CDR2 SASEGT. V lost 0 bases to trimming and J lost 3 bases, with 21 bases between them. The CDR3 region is CASSEADPRAGGVYEQYF. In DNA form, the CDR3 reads TGTGCCAGCAGTGAAGCGGATCCTCGGGCGGGCGGGGTCTACGAGCAGTACTTC.

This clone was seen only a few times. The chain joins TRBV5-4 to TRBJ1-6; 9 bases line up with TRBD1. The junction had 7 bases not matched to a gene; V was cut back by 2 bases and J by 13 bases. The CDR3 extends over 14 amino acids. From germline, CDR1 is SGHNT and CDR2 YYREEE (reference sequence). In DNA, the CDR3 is TGTGCCAGCAGCTTAACCGGGACAGGGACGCCCCTCCACTTT. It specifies CASSLTGTGTPLHF.

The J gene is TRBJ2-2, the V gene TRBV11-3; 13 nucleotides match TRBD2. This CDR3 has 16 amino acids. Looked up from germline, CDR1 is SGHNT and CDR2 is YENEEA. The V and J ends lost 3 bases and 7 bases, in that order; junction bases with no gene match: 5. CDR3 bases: TGTGCCAGCAGCTTCCGGACTAGCGGGGGTTACGGGGAGCTGTTTTTT. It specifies CASSFRTSGGYGELFF.

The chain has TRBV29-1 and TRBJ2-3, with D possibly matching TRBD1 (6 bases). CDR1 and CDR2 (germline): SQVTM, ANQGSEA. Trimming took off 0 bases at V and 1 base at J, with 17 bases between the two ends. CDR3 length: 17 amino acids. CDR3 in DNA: TGCAGCGTTGAAGAGGTCGGGACAAGAGGGCGCACAGATACGCAGTATTTT. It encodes CSVEEVGTRGRTDTQYF.

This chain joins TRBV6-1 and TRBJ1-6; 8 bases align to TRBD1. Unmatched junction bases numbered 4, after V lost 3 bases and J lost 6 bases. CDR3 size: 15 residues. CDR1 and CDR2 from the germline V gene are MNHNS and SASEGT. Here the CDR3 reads CASSEGDRFNSPLHF. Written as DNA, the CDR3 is TGTGCCAGCAGTGAGGGGGACAGGTTTAATTCACCCCTCCACTTT.

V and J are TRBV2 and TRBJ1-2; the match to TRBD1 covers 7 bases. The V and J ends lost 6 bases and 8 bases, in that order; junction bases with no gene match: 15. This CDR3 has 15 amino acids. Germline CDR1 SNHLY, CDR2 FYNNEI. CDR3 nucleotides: TGTGCCAGCAGGACCTCAAACAGGGGAACGAGAGGCTACACCTTC. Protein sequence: CASRTSNRGTRGYTF. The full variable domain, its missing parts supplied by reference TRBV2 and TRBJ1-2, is EPEVTQTPSHQVTQMGQEVILRCVPISNHLYFYWYRQILGQKVEFLVSFYNNEISEKSEIFDDQFSVERPDGSNFTLKIRSTKLEDSAMYFCASRTSNRGTRGYTFGSGTRLTVV.

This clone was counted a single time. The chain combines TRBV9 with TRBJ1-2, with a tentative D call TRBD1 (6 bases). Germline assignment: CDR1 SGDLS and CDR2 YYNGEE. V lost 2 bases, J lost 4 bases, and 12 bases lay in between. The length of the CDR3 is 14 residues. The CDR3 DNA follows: TGTGCCAGCAGCGTTGGGCAGGGGATCTATGGCTACACCTTC. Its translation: CASSVGQGIYGYTF.

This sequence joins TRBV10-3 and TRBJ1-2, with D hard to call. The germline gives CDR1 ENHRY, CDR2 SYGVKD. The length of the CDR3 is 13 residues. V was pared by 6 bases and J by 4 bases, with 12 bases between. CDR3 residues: CAISPDNSYGYTF. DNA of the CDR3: TGTGCCATCAGCCCCGACAACAGCTATGGCTACACCTTC.

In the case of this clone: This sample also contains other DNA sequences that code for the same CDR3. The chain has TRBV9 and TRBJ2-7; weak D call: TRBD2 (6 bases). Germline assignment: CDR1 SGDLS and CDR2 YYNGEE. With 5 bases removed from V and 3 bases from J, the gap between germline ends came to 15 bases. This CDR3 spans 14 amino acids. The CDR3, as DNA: TGTGCCAGCAGTGCGGGACTCCGTGACTACGAGCAGTACTTC. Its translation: CASSAGLRDYEQYF.

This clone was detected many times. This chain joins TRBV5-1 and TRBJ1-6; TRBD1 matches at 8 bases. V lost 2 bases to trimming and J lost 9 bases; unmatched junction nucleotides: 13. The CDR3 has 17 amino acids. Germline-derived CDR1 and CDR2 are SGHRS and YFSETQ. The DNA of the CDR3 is TGCGCCAGCAGCTTAACACCCGGGACAGGCCGGGTTTCACCCCTCCACTTT. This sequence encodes CASSLTPGTGRVSPLHF.

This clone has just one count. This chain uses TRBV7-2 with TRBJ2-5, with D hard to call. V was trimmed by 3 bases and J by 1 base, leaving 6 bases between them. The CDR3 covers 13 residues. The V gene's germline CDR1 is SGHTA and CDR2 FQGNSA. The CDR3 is CASSFPPQETQYF. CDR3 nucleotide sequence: TGTGCCAGCAGCTTTCCCCCCCAAGAGACCCAGTACTTC.

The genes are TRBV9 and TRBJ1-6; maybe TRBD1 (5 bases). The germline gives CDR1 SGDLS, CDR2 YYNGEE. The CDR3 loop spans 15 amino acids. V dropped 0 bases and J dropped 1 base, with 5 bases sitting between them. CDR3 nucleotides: TGTGCCAGCAGCGTAGAGGGGTCCTATAATTCACCCCTCCACTTT. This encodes CASSVEGSYNSPLHF.

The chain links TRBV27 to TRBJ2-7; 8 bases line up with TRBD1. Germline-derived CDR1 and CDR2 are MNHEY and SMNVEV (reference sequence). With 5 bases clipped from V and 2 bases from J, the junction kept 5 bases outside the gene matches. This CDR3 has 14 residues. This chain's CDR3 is CASSPGQVPYEQYF. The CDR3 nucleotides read TGTGCCAGCAGTCCGGGACAGGTTCCCTACGAGCAGTACTTC.

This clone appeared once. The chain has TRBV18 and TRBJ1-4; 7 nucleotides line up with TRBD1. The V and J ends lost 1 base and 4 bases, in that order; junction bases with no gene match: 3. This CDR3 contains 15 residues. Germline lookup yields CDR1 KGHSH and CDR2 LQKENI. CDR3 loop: CASSPQGAINEKLFF. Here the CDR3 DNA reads TGTGCCAGCTCACCACAGGGGGCTATTAATGAAAAACTGTTTTTT.

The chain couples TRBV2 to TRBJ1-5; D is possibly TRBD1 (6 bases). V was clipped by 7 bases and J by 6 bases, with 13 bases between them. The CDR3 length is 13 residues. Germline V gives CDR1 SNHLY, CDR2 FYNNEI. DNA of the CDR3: TGTGCCAGCAATAACAGGGCGGGTCAGCCCCAGCATTTT. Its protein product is CASNNRAGQPQHF.

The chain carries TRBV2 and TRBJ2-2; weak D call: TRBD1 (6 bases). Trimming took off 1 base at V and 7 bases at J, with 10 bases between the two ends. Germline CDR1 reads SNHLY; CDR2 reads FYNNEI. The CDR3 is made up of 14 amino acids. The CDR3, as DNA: TGTGCCAGCAGTGAAGTCGGGACAATCGGGGAGCTGTTTTTT. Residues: CASSEVGTIGELFF.

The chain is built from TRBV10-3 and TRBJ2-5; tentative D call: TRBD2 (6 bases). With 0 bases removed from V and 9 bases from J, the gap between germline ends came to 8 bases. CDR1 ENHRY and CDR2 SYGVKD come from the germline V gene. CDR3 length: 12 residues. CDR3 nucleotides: TGTGCCATCAGTGAGTCGGGGGGACCCCAGTACTTC. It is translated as CAISESGGPQYF.